This T cell receptor (beta chain) was sequenced during a study of T-cell memory formation after mild COVID-19. About the research overall: Largely, the TCR clusters proved donor specific. Study-wide results and limits: Largely, contracting CD4+ clones fell within CM and EM, and contracting CD8+ clones within EMRA.

Concerning this clonotype: What it binds is not known.

This CDR3 region has 15 residues. The V end was cut by 1 base, the J end by 5 bases, with 12 bases between. Per the germline V gene, CDR1 is LNHDA and CDR2 is SQIVND (reference sequence). From the 5' RACE reads, TCRdb called clonotypes with MiXCR, one entry per CDR3 protein. Of 50,000 to 60,000 distinct CDR3 sequences in the sample, around 30% were seen once. This clonotype was sampled from a man in his late teens or twenties who had mild COVID-19 (a few samples of this study predate the infection). Cell type and time point are not known. The J gene is TRBJ1-5, the V gene TRBV19; D not resolved. Material: PBMCs or a T cell subset sorted from them (not recorded which). DNA of the CDR3: TGTGCCAGTAGTATAGGGGAGCAAGTCTATCAGCCCCAGCATTTT. Encoded protein: CASSIGEQVYQPQHF.